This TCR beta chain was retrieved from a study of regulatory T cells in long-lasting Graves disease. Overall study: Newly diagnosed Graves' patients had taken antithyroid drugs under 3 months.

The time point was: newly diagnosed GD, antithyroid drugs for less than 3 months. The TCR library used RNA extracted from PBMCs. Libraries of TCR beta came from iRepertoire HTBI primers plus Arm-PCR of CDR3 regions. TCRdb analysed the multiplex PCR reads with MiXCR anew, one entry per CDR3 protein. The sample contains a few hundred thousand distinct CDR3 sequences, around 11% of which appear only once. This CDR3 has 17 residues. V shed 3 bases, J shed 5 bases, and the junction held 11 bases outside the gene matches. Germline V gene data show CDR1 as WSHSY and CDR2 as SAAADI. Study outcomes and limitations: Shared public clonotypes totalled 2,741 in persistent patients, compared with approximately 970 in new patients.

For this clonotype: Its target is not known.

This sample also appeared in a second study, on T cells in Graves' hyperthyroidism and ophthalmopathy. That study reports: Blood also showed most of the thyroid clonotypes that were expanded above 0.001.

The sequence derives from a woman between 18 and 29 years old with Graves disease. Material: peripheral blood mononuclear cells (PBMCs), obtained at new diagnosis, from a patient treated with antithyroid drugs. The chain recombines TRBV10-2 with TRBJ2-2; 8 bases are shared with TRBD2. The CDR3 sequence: CASSEGGSGEKTGELFF. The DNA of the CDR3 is TGCGCCAGCAGTGAAGGGGGTAGCGGGGAAAAGACCGGGGAGCTGTTTTTT.